Here is one T cell receptor (beta chain) with its context. Method: immunoSEQ multiplex PCR; TCRdb's copy keeps in-frame clones and lacks some. The sample has 120,000 to 150,000 clones, 75% to 85% seen once. The data derive from a study of blood T cell repertoires in COVID-19. About the study: The study drew acute and convalescent COVID-19 samples from the United States, Italy and Spain. The cDNA or gDNA used as material had been derived from T cells, B-cell-depleted T cells, or PBMCs.

The germline V gene has CDR1 SGHDN and CDR2 FVKESK. With 4 bases removed from V and 4 bases from J, the gap between germline ends came to 10 bases. The CDR3 has 13 residues. The gene calls are TRBV14 and TRBJ1-1; D ambiguous. Sequenced sample: peripheral blood. This receptor was taken from a man in his 60s with active or convalescent COVID-19. The CDR3 spells CASSPYIGTEAFF. In nucleotides, the CDR3 is TGTGCCAGCAGCCCCTATATCGGCACTGAAGCTTTCTTT.